This T cell receptor beta chain was recovered during a study of CD8 T cells in acute hepatitis C reinfection. About this clone itself: What it binds is not known.

Study observations and caveats: NS3-1073 specific repertoires were highly diverse across all groups.

Method: immunoSEQ multiplex PCR; TCRdb's copy keeps in-frame clones and lacks some. This table holds tens of thousands of clones, about 83% found once. Stated time point: naive CD8 control sorted from an acute-time-point sample. A positive HCV RNA or antibody test following a negative test within 24 weeks defined acute primary infection. Sequencing input: naive CD8+ T cells from PBMCs. This TCR was recovered from a young man with chronic hepatitis C.

The chain's CDR3 is CASSRYSYEQFF. The DNA for the CDR3 is TGTGCCAGCAGCCGGTACTCCTATGAGCAGTTCTTC. The chain employs TRBV11-3 and TRBJ2-1; no clear D. From germline, CDR1 is SGHNT and CDR2 YENEEA. Trimming left V 5 bases short and J 8 bases short, with 10 bases between. CDR3 size: 12 residues. Full variable domain (rest looked up from reference TRBV11-3 and TRBJ2-1): EAGVVQSPRYKIIEKKQPVAFWCNPISGHNTLYWYLQNLGQGPELLIRYENEEAVDDSQLPKDRFSAERLKGVDSTLKIQPAELGDSAVYLCASSRYSYEQFFGPGTRLTVL.